The 6 T cell receptor beta chains reported below all come from one sample, sequenced in a study of cytomegalovirus exposure and HLA in healthy donors. PCR amplification relied on 60 Vbeta primers (plus 13 Jbeta primers). Profiling relied on immunoSEQ multiplex PCR, and the TCRdb table lists in-frame clones only, not all of them. The sample holds 190,000 or so clones, around four fifths seen once. The specimen sequenced was PBMCs. The receptors stem from a man over 45 in good health and CMV-seronegative.

This clone was observed once. CDR3 bases: TGCGCCAGCAGCGTTGGACAGGGGGCTGATGAGCAGTACTTC. Translated, it gives CASSVGQGADEQYF. This chain links TRBV5-1 with TRBJ2-5, with 11 bases fitting TRBD1. With V trimmed by 4 bases and J by 11 bases, 10 bases remained unmatched. The CDR3 is 14 residues long. Germline assignment: CDR1 SGHRS and CDR2 YFSETQ.

Only a few counts were recorded for this clone. This chain joins TRBV2 and TRBJ2-1, with D perhaps matching TRBD2 (5 bases). V dropped 6 bases and J dropped 9 bases, with 9 bases sitting between them. CDR1 is SNHLY, CDR2 FYNNEI, per germline. The CDR3 has 11 amino acids. The CDR3 DNA is TGTGCCAGCAGGTCCGGAGGTGAGCAGTTCTTC. Amino acid sequence: CASRSGGEQFF.

V usage is TRBV6-5 and J usage is TRBJ2-5; 9 bases are a match to TRBD1. After removal of 10 bases from V and 5 bases from J, the junction contained 14 bases not matched to a gene. Germline V CDR1 and CDR2: MNHEY, SVGAGI. This CDR3 has 15 amino acids. DNA for the CDR3: TGTGCCACCACCCGGGACAGGGAATTTTGGGAGACCCAGTACTTC. Its protein product is CATTRDREFWETQYF.

V is TRBV19 and J is TRBJ2-5, with TRBD1 as a possible D gene (6 bases). In germline, CDR1 is LNHDA, CDR2 SQIVND (reference sequence). The CDR3 runs to 14 residues. V was trimmed by 3 bases and J by 1 base, leaving 9 bases between them. Here the CDR3 reads CASSIGTPQETQYF. The CDR3 region has the DNA TGTGCCAGTAGTATTGGGACACCCCAAGAGACCCAGTACTTC.

This clone came up a few times. V usage is TRBV19 and J usage is TRBJ2-5; D is unresolved. Trimming pared 3 bases from V and 3 bases from J, leaving 8 bases between. The length of the CDR3 is 13 residues. From germline, CDR1 is LNHDA and CDR2 SQIVND (reference sequence). The CDR3 bases are TGTGCCAGTAGTATTCAGGCTGAAGAGACCCAGTACTTC. Encoded protein: CASSIQAEETQYF.

The V call is TRBV5-8, the J call TRBJ1-3; TRBD1 might be the D (5 bases). The V end was cut by 5 bases, the J end by 0 bases, with 9 bases between. Germline V gene sequence: CDR1 SGHTS, CDR2 YDEGEE. The CDR3 is made up of 14 amino acids. The CDR3 is CASRSTGSGNTIYF. For the CDR3, the DNA is TGTGCCAGCAGAAGCACAGGCTCTGGAAACACCATATATTTT.